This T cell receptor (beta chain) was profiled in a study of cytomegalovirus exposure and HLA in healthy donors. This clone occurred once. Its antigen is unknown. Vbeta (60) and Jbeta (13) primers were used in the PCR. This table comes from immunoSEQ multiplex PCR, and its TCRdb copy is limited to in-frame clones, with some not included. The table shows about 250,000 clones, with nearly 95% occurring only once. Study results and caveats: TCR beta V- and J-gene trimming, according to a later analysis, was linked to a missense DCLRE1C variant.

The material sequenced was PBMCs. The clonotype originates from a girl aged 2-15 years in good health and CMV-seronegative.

The CDR3 region is CASSRGAYETQYF. CDR3 bases: TGTGCCAGCAGCAGGGGGGCTTACGAGACCCAGTACTTC. This rearrangement joins TRBV6-5 to TRBJ2-5; possible D gene TRBD1, 7 bases. Trimming pared 6 bases from V and 5 bases from J, leaving 13 bases between. The germline CDR1 and CDR2 sequences are MNHEY and SVGAGI. This CDR3 region has 13 residues.